Following are 10 T cell receptor beta chains from one sample sequenced in a study of blood T cell repertoires in COVID-19. Sequencing used immunoSEQ multiplex PCR; TCRdb keeps in-frame clones, though not all of them. The table includes under 250,000 clones, 80% to 90% detected once. Source material: PBMCs or T cells enriched from blood (not recorded which). The receptors shown here come from a woman aged 25-40 years with acute COVID-19.

The rearrangement joins TRBV6-5 to TRBJ1-1; D remains unclear. The CDR3 covers 15 residues. The germline gives CDR1 MNHEY, CDR2 SVGAGI. Trimming removed 6 bases from V and 0 bases from J, with 14 bases in between. The CDR3 sequence: CASSPSERVNTEAFF. CDR3 DNA sequence: TGTGCCAGCAGCCCATCAGAGCGGGTGAACACTGAAGCTTTCTTT.

The rearrangement links TRBV7-2 to TRBJ2-5; D might be TRBD1 (6 bases). The V gene lost 3 bases and the J gene lost 5 bases, with 22 bases spanning the gap. From germline, CDR1 is SGHTA and CDR2 FQGNSA. This CDR3 region has 17 residues. The CDR3 region has the DNA TGTGCCAGCAGCTTTGGACCCGCAGGGGCGTTCGGGGAGACCCAGTACTTC. Its protein product is CASSFGPAGAFGETQYF.

CDR3 residues: CASSNRGGEDTEAFF. The CDR3 coding sequence is TGTGCCAGCAGTAATCGTGGGGGCGAAGACACTGAAGCTTTCTTT. The rearrangement joins TRBV6-5 to TRBJ1-1, with D perhaps matching TRBD1 (6 bases). CDR3 length: 15 residues. Trimming cost V 5 bases and J 3 bases, with 16 bases left between them. Germline V gives CDR1 MNHEY, CDR2 SVGAGI.

V usage is TRBV6-6 and J usage is TRBJ1-2; D is undetermined. With 7 bases removed from V and 3 bases from J, the gap between germline ends came to 15 bases. There are 14 residues in the CDR3. Looked up from germline, CDR1 is MNHNY and CDR2 is SVGAGI (reference sequence). The CDR3, as DNA: TGTGCCAGCATTCCCCCCGGCGGCCACTATGGCTACACCTTC. Protein: CASIPPGGHYGYTF.

This clone was seen only a few times. This chain connects TRBV4-3 to TRBJ2-1, with 8 nucleotides matching TRBD1. Germline CDR1 is LGHNA and CDR2 is YSLEER. This CDR3 spans 16 amino acids. The V gene end was trimmed by 0 bases and the J gene end by 3 bases; junction bases not matched to a gene: 4. Here the CDR3 DNA reads TGCGCCAGCAGCCAAGAGTTCACAGGGGGCTACAATGAGCAGTTCTTC. Protein sequence: CASSQEFTGGYNEQFF.

This chain uses TRBV6-5 with TRBJ1-3, with 8 nucleotides matching TRBD1. The CDR3 is 15 residues long. Germline lookup yields CDR1 MNHEY and CDR2 SVGAGI. The ends lost 7 bases at V and 4 bases at J; junction bases unmatched: 9. In DNA, the CDR3 is TGTGCCAGCACTGCGGCAGGGGGCGACGGAAACACCATATATTTT. Its translation is CASTAAGGDGNTIYF.

This clone was found once. The chain employs TRBV4-1 and TRBJ2-7, with 8 nucleotides matching TRBD1. The V gene's germline CDR1 is MGHRA and CDR2 YSYEKL. The CDR3 has 14 amino acids. With 5 bases clipped from V and 1 base from J, the junction kept 4 bases outside the gene matches. CDR3 protein: CASSAGDRSYEQYF. In DNA, the CDR3 is TGCGCCAGCAGCGCCGGGGACAGGTCCTACGAGCAGTACTTC.

This chain uses TRBV12-5 with TRBJ1-4, with D perhaps TRBD1 (5 bases). The V gene lost 5 bases and the J gene lost 0 bases, with 13 bases spanning the gap. The CDR3 loop spans 16 amino acids. Germline V gene sequence: CDR1 LGHNT, CDR2 FRNRAP. Written as DNA, the CDR3 is TGTGCTAGTGGTCCCACACAGGTTACAACTAATGAAAAACTGTTTTTT. Its translation: CASGPTQVTTNEKLFF.

The V call is TRBV4-1, the J call TRBJ2-5; 13 bases agree with TRBD2. Per germline, CDR1 MGHRA and CDR2 YSYEKL. The CDR3 spans 16 residues. Trimming removed 6 bases from V and 4 bases from J; junction bases left unmatched: 8. CDR3 nucleotides: TGCGCCAGCAGACGCGGACTAGCGGGGGTCATAGAGACCCAGTACTTC. Residues: CASRRGLAGVIETQYF.

This clone showed up just once. The V and J genes are TRBV6-5 and TRBJ1-1; 10 bases align to TRBD1. The CDR3 length is 14 residues. V gave up 5 bases and J gave up 1 base; unmatched junction bases: 1. Germline V gene data show CDR1 as MNHEY and CDR2 as SVGAGI. CDR3 sequence reads: CASSRTGGNTEAFF. CDR3 bases: TGTGCCAGCAGTAGGACAGGGGGGAACACTGAAGCTTTCTTT.